Each of the 25 T cell receptor beta chains below was sequenced from the same sample in a study of beta chain features in type 1 diabetes. Expressed TCRB transcripts were sequenced after all isolated RNA was converted to cDNA. Here immunoSEQ multiplex PCR was the method, and the copy in TCRdb shows in-frame clones only, minus some. The sample includes 95,000 to 150,000 clones, about 16% seen only once; the top ten take 2.3%. The antigens for these receptors are not known. Study results and caveats: Type 1 diabetes patients had moderately but significantly shorter TCRB CDR3s in all four CD4+ subsets.

Source material: central memory CD4+ T cells from blood. These receptors came from a man aged 25 to 45 with type 1 diabetes.

This clone showed up just a few times. This chain joins TRBV2 and TRBJ1-6, with D tentatively TRBD1 (6 bases). The V gene lost 3 bases and the J gene lost 7 bases, with 7 bases spanning the gap. From germline, CDR1 is SNHLY and CDR2 FYNNEI. The CDR3 spans 13 residues. The CDR3 region is CASSDRGNSPLHF. The CDR3 coding sequence is TGTGCCAGCAGTGACAGGGGAAATTCACCCCTCCACTTT.

The chain couples TRBV4-3 to TRBJ1-4, with 7 bases aligning to TRBD1. Germline V lookup: CDR1 LGHNA, CDR2 YSLEER. This CDR3 is 13 amino acids long. V dropped 6 bases and J dropped 7; count of bases not matched to a gene: 5. The CDR3 DNA is TGCGCCAGCAGGAGGGGGCTAAGTGAAAAACTGTTTTTT. As protein: CASRRGLSEKLFF.

The chain has TRBV11-2 and TRBJ2-3, with unresolved D. With 7 bases removed from V and 1 base from J, the gap between germline ends came to 15 bases. CDR1 and CDR2 (germline): SGHAT, FQNNGV. The length of the CDR3 is 15 residues. Here the CDR3 reads CASTPGQMGTDTQYF. CDR3 DNA: TGTGCCAGCACCCCCGGCCAAATGGGCACAGATACGCAGTATTTT.

This clone came up many times. The rearrangement links TRBV18 to TRBJ1-5, with 10 bases aligning to TRBD1. The CDR3 loop spans 15 amino acids. Per the germline V gene, CDR1 is KGHSH and CDR2 is LQKENI. With 3 bases clipped from V and 2 bases from J, the junction kept 1 base outside the gene matches. In DNA form, the CDR3 reads TGTGCCAGCTCACCCGGGACAGGGGGCAATCAGCCCCAGCATTTT. Protein sequence: CASSPGTGGNQPQHF.

The chain recombines TRBV7-2 with TRBJ2-5; 7 nucleotides align to TRBD1. The CDR3 extends over 16 amino acids. Trimming at V came to 2 bases and at J to 0 bases, leaving 6 bases not matched to a gene. In germline, CDR1 is SGHTA, CDR2 FQGNSA. The CDR3 DNA sequence: TGTGCCAGCAGCTTACTCGGACAGGCCGACCAAGAGACCCAGTACTTC. Protein sequence: CASSLLGQADQETQYF.

This clone was counted a single time. The gene calls are TRBV6-5 and TRBJ1-4, with a possible D match to TRBD1 (5 bases). V dropped 2 bases and J dropped 7 bases, with 17 bases sitting between them. The germline V gene has CDR1 MNHEY and CDR2 SVGAGI. The CDR3 has 16 residues. CDR3 amino acids: CASSYGRRGETEKLFF. In DNA, the CDR3 is TGTGCCAGCAGTTACGGTCGTCGGGGGGAGACTGAAAAACTGTTTTTT.

This clone turned up a few times. The V gene is TRBV29-1, the J gene TRBJ1-1, with 7 positions matching TRBD1. Germline V lookup: CDR1 SQVTM, CDR2 ANQGSEA. The length of the CDR3 is 14 residues. Unmatched junction bases numbered 10, after V lost 6 bases and J lost 3 bases. This chain's CDR3 is CSVKGPGTDTEAFF. The CDR3, as DNA: TGCAGCGTCAAGGGTCCCGGGACAGACACTGAAGCTTTCTTT. Complete variable domain (other parts from reference TRBV29-1 and TRBJ1-1): SAVISQKPSRDICQRGTSLTIQCQVDSQVTMMFWYRQQPGQSLTLIATANQGSEATYESGFVIDKFPISRPNLTFSTLTVSNMSPEDSSIYLCSVKGPGTDTEAFFGQGTRLTVV.

This clone has only a few counts. The gene calls are TRBV4-1 and TRBJ2-5, with a weak D call TRBD2 (6 bases). CDR1 and CDR2 (germline): MGHRA, YSYEKL. V lost 1 base and J lost 7, with 16 bases in between. The CDR3 runs 15 residues. CDR3 in amino acids: CASSQVAGTGVTQYF. The DNA of the CDR3 is TGCGCCAGCAGCCAAGTAGCCGGGACTGGGGTGACCCAGTACTTC.

The chain recombines TRBV30 with TRBJ2-5; no clear D. The V and J ends lost 0 bases and 7 bases respectively, with 12 bases between them. Germline V gene sequence: CDR1 GTSNPN, CDR2 SVGIG (reference sequence). There are 13 residues in the CDR3. CDR3 DNA sequence: TGTGCCTGGAGTGTAACTTTAATGGGGACCCAGTACTTC. Protein product: CAWSVTLMGTQYF.

This clone was counted only a few times. The V call is TRBV5-1, the J call TRBJ2-5; the D gene could be TRBD1 or TRBD2 (5 bases each). Germline V lookup: CDR1 SGHRS, CDR2 YFSETQ. CDR3 length equals 13 residues. V was shortened by 4 bases and J by 5 bases, with 12 bases between the two germline ends. The CDR3 is CASSTRGRETQYF. CDR3 nucleotides: TGCGCCAGCAGCACGAGGGGAAGGGAGACCCAGTACTTC.

This clone has more than one count but fewer than ten. This sequence joins TRBV25-1 and TRBJ1-2; no clear D. V dropped 1 base and J dropped 7 bases, with 7 bases sitting between them. The CDR3 has 12 residues. The germline gives CDR1 MGHDK, CDR2 SYGVNS. DNA for the CDR3: TGTGCCAGCAGTGAATCTTTCGGTGGCTACACCTTC. Residues: CASSESFGGYTF.

J is TRBJ2-5 and V is TRBV4-3; 10 bases fit TRBD2. Germline trimming cut 1 base from V and 2 bases from J; bases unmatched to any gene: 4. Germline CDR1 LGHNA, CDR2 YSLEER. This CDR3 is 16 amino acids long. The CDR3 is CASSQGYSGGQETQYF. CDR3 coding DNA: TGCGCCAGCAGCCAAGGTTATAGCGGGGGGCAAGAGACCCAGTACTTC.

The V and J genes are TRBV9 and TRBJ2-3, with TRBD2 matching over 8 bases. Germline V lookup: CDR1 SGDLS, CDR2 YYNGEE. V lost 1 base to trimming and J lost 6 bases; unmatched junction nucleotides: 4. The CDR3 loop spans 14 amino acids. Here the CDR3 reads CASSVSGGGDTQYF. The CDR3 DNA is TGTGCCAGCAGCGTAAGCGGGGGAGGTGATACGCAGTATTTT.

CDR3: CASSLVFTSLGTDTQYF. The CDR3 DNA follows: TGTGCCAGCAGCTTAGTGTTTACGAGCTTGGGCACAGATACGCAGTATTTT. The chain carries TRBV7-2 and TRBJ2-3, with no clear D. CDR3 size: 17 residues. Germline lookup yields CDR1 SGHTA and CDR2 FQGNSA. V lost 1 base and J 1 base, leaving 15 bases between the germline ends. Together with reference TRBV7-2 and TRBJ2-3, the CDR3 gives the full variable domain: GAGVSQSPSNKVTEKGKDVELRCDPISGHTALYWYRQSLGQGLEFLIYFQGNSAPDKSGLPSDRFSAERTGGSVSTLTIQRTQQEDSAVYLCASSLVFTSLGTDTQYFGPGTRLTVL.

This clone was counted only a few times. The gene calls are TRBV4-2 and TRBJ2-5; 9 positions agree with TRBD1. V lost 4 bases and J lost 1; bases outside the gene matches: 4. The CDR3 is made up of 15 amino acids. The germline V gene has CDR1 LGHNA and CDR2 YNFKEQ. The CDR3 nucleotides are TGTGCCAGCAGCCTAGGACAGGGGCCCCAAGAGACCCAGTACTTC. Its protein product is CASSLGQGPQETQYF.

This clone was seen more than once but under ten times. This chain uses TRBV6-6 with TRBJ2-2; 9 positions match TRBD1. Trimming took 4 bases from V and 9 from J; bases not matched to a gene: 6. The CDR3 covers 14 residues. Germline V CDR1 and CDR2: MNHNY, SVGAGI (reference sequence). CDR3 sequence (DNA): TGTGCCAGCAGTTCGAGTACAGGGGGCAGGGAGCTGTTTTTT. This encodes CASSSSTGGRELFF.

The rearrangement uses TRBV29-1 and TRBJ1-5, with D unresolved. The CDR3 has 13 residues. V was pared by 6 bases and J by 0 bases, with 9 bases between. CDR1 is SQVTM and CDR2 is ANQGSEA in the germline V gene. The CDR3: CSVQWYSNQPQHF. CDR3 nucleotide sequence: TGCAGCGTGCAGTGGTATAGCAATCAGCCCCAGCATTTT.

The sample holds a few counts of this clone. The V and J genes are TRBV7-2 and TRBJ1-5; D is possibly TRBD1 (6 bases). The germline V gene has CDR1 SGHTA and CDR2 FQGNSA. Between the trimmed V and J ends, which lost 0 bases and 2 bases, there was a span of 11 bases. The CDR3 totals 16 residues. The CDR3, as DNA: TGTGCCAGCAGCTTAGCCAGGGGTATGGGCAATCAGCCCCAGCATTTT. This translates into CASSLARGMGNQPQHF.

Here the CDR3 reads CASSPTVSSYEQYF. CDR3 nucleotide sequence: TGCGCCAGCAGCCCTACAGTTAGCTCCTACGAGCAGTACTTC. This rearrangement joins TRBV4-3 to TRBJ2-7; D gene uncertain. The V gene lost 4 bases and the J gene lost 0 bases, with 10 bases spanning the gap. CDR1 LGHNA and CDR2 YSLEER come from the germline V gene. This CDR3 comprises 14 residues.

The chain couples TRBV19 to TRBJ2-1; D unresolved. The CDR3 is made up of 13 amino acids. The germline gives CDR1 LNHDA, CDR2 SQIVND (reference sequence). The V end lost 3 bases, the J end lost 8 bases, and 11 bases lay between the germline ends. The CDR3 spells CASSIRYSDEQFF. CDR3 nucleotide sequence: TGTGCCAGTAGTATTAGGTACTCCGATGAGCAGTTCTTC.

The rearrangement joins TRBV6-1 to TRBJ2-1; no definite D call. Trimming removed 4 bases from V and 7 bases from J, with 5 bases in between. Germline assignment: CDR1 MNHNS and CDR2 SASEGT. The CDR3 runs to 11 residues. In DNA form, the CDR3 reads TGTGCCAGCAGTGCACAAAATGAGCAGTTCTTC. Translation gives CASSAQNEQFF.

Comment on this clone: A far larger clone is off by one base, so a read error is likely. This chain links TRBV7-9 with TRBJ2-3; D is possibly TRBD2 (6 bases). Germline values: CDR1 SEHNR, CDR2 FQNEAQ (reference sequence). This CDR3 comprises 14 residues. The V end was cut by 4 bases, the J end by 9 bases, with 17 bases between. CDR3 in DNA: TGTGCCAGCAGCTCACGGACTCGCGGGGTAACGCAGTATTTT. Residues: CASSSRTRGVTQYF.

The rearrangement uses TRBV14 and TRBJ2-7; no clear D gene. The CDR3 contains 14 residues. V gave up 4 bases and J gave up 2 bases, with 12 bases separating them. The V gene's germline CDR1 is SGHDN and CDR2 FVKESK. The CDR3 loop reads CASSPNLVTYEQYF. Written as DNA, the CDR3 is TGTGCCAGCAGCCCCAACTTGGTTACCTACGAGCAGTACTTC.

This clone was seen only a few times. The V gene is TRBV4-3, the J gene TRBJ2-7; D is ambiguous. CDR1 and CDR2 from the germline V gene are LGHNA and YSLEER. The CDR3 is made up of 14 amino acids. Trimming took 4 bases from V and 4 from J, leaving 14 bases between them. The CDR3 DNA sequence: TGCGCCAGCAGCCCCATGACCATAGTGTACGAGCAGTACTTC. This encodes CASSPMTIVYEQYF.

This clone was counted only a few times. The chain has TRBV4-3 and TRBJ2-5; 7 nucleotides agree with TRBD2. The V gene end was trimmed by 1 base and the J gene end by 1 base; junction bases not matched to a gene: 9. The CDR3 consists of 17 residues. Germline V lookup: CDR1 LGHNA, CDR2 YSLEER. This CDR3 is CASSQAAGASGQETQYF. DNA of the CDR3: TGCGCCAGCAGCCAAGCGGCCGGAGCTAGCGGCCAAGAGACCCAGTACTTC.